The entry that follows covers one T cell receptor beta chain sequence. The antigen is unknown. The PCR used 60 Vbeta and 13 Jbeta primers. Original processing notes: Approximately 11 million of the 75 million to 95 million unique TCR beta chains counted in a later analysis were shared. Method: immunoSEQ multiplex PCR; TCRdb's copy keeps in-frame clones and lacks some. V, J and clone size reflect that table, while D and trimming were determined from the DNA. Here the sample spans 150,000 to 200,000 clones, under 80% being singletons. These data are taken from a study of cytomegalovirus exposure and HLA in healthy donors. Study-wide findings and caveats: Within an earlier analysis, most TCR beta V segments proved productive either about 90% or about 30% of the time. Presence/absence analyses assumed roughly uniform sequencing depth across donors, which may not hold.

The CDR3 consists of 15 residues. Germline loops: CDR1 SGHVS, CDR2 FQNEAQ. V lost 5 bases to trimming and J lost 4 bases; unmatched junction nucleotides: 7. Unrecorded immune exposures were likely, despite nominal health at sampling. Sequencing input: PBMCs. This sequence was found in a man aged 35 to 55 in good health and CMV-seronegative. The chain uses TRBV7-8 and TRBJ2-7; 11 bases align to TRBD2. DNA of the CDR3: TGTGCCAGCAGCACATTAGCGGGAGGGCCTTACGAGCAGTACTTC. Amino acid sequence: CASSTLAGGPYEQYF.